The 32 T cell receptor beta chains reported below all come from one sample, sequenced in a study of CD8 T cells in Susac syndrome. A quantity of about 0.5 to 1 ug RNA underwent reverse transcription using random hexamers. TCRdb passed the immunoSEQ multiplex PCR reads through MiXCR, listing each CDR3 protein once. The sample comprises 120,000 or so distinct CDR3 sequences, about 94% of which are singletons, and 0.28% rests with the top ten. Sequenced: CD8+ T cells from PBMCs. The source of these receptors is a human donor with Susac syndrome.

The chain carries TRBV18 and TRBJ2-1; tentatively, D is TRBD1 (5 bases). This CDR3 region has 14 residues. V was pared by 0 bases and J by 6 bases, with 9 bases between. Looked up from germline, CDR1 is KGHSH and CDR2 is LQKENI. CDR3 sequence (DNA): TGTGCCAGCTCACCACCCTCTCAGGGCAATGAGCAGTTCTTC. It translates to CASSPPSQGNEQFF.

The rearrangement links TRBV7-9 to TRBJ1-2, with D tentatively TRBD1 (5 bases). Trimming pared 8 bases from V and 10 bases from J, leaving 17 bases between. The CDR3 totals 12 residues. Germline V gene data show CDR1 as SEHNR and CDR2 as FQNEAQ (reference sequence). Here the CDR3 DNA reads TGTGCCAGCCGGGACGATATAAAGGTCTACACCTTC. Its protein product is CASRDDIKVYTF.

This sequence joins TRBV25-1 and TRBJ2-7, with D maybe TRBD2 (6 bases). Germline V gene lookup returns CDR1 MGHDK and CDR2 SYGVNS. V lost 8 bases and J 7 bases, leaving 12 bases between the germline ends. The length of the CDR3 is 11 residues. The CDR3 region is CASLARGEQYF. CDR3 sequence (DNA): TGTGCCAGCCTCGCGCGGGGTGAGCAGTACTTC.

The chain recombines TRBV5-4 with TRBJ2-1, with 10 bases that match TRBD2. CDR3 size: 17 residues. Germline CDR1 and CDR2: SGHNT and YYREEE (reference sequence). V lost 0 bases, J lost 5 bases, and 8 bases stayed unmatched. CDR3 nucleotides: TGTGCCAGCAGCTTGGGACTAGCGGGCGGATCAGACAATGAGCAGTTCTTC. Translated, it gives CASSLGLAGGSDNEQFF.

The chain joins TRBV6-6 to TRBJ1-2, with D unclear. CDR1 MNHNY and CDR2 SVGAGI come from the germline V gene (reference sequence). Trimming shortened V by 6 bases and J by 1 base, and 15 bases separated the two germline ends. CDR3 size: 15 residues. The DNA of the CDR3 is TGTGCCAGCAGCCCGCCCGGGCCTATTAACTATGGCTACACCTTC. Encoded protein: CASSPPGPINYGYTF.

The chain carries TRBV4-3 and TRBJ1-2; 7 positions agree with TRBD1. From germline, CDR1 is LGHNA and CDR2 YSLEER. CDR3 size: 14 residues. With 3 bases clipped from V and 8 bases from J, the junction kept 9 bases outside the gene matches. The CDR3 DNA is TGCGCCAGCAGCCAGTTGCAGGGGGAGGAAGGCTACACCTTC. Translated: CASSQLQGEEGYTF.

The chain joins TRBV5-1 to TRBJ2-1, with TRBD1 matching over 7 bases. The CDR3 covers 16 residues. V dropped 2 bases and J dropped 15; count of bases not matched to a gene: 20. The germline V gene encodes CDR1 SGHRS and CDR2 YFSETQ. CDR3 nucleotides: TGCGCCAGCAGCTTCAGAGTGACAGGGATCCTTCAAAGCCGGTTCTTC. It yields the protein CASSFRVTGILQSRFF. Looking up the rest from reference TRBV5-1 and TRBJ2-1 gives the full variable domain: KAGVTQTPRYLIKTRGQQVTLSCSPISGHRSVSWYQQTPGQGLQFLFEYFSETQRNKGNFPGRFSGRQFSNSRSEMNVSTLELGDSALYLCASSFRVTGILQSRFFGPGTRLTVL.

This clonotype occurred once. This chain uses TRBV21-1 with TRBJ1-2. TRBV21-1 is a pseudogene locus. The CDR3 runs 17 residues. The DNA of the CDR3 is TGTGCCAGCAGCCGAGGGCCCGTGGGAGGGTGGGACTATGGCTACACCTTC. It is translated as CASSRGPVGGWDYGYTF.

The chain employs TRBV6-5 and TRBJ2-1; D perhaps matches TRBD2 (5 bases). CDR3 length equals 14 residues. V was shortened by 5 bases and J by 3 bases, with 11 bases between the two germline ends. Germline values: CDR1 MNHEY, CDR2 SVGAGI. CDR3 sequence reads: CASSHRGYYNEQFF. The CDR3 nucleotides are TGTGCCAGCAGTCACCGGGGATACTACAATGAGCAGTTCTTC.

The rearrangement joins TRBV4-1 to TRBJ2-6; D remains ambiguous. V dropped 5 bases and J dropped 0 bases, with 11 bases sitting between them. This CDR3 is built from 16 residues. CDR1 and CDR2 (germline): MGHRA, YSYEKL. CDR3: CASSARAFSGANVLTF. CDR3 sequence (DNA): TGCGCCAGCAGCGCCCGGGCTTTCTCTGGGGCCAACGTCCTGACTTTC.

The rearrangement uses TRBV4-1 and TRBJ2-5; D call uncertain. V lost 1 base and J lost 3, with 9 bases in between. This CDR3 region has 14 residues. The germline CDR1 and CDR2 sequences are MGHRA and YSYEKL. This CDR3 reads CASSQVLGEETQYF. In nucleotides, the CDR3 is TGCGCCAGCAGCCAAGTTCTAGGTGAAGAGACCCAGTACTTC.

The genes are TRBV2 and TRBJ2-7; TRBD1 aligns across 7 bases. The ends lost 10 bases at V and 4 bases at J; junction bases unmatched: 10. This CDR3 is built from 13 residues. The germline V gene has CDR1 SNHLY and CDR2 FYNNEI. The CDR3 reads CATADRLLYEQYF. The CDR3 DNA sequence: TGTGCCACTGCGGACAGGTTGTTGTACGAGCAGTACTTC.

The V and J genes are TRBV5-6 and TRBJ1-5; D gene unclear. The V end was cut by 1 base, the J end by 2 bases, with 7 bases between. The CDR3 totals 14 residues. Germline V CDR1 and CDR2: SGHDT, YYEEEE. CDR3 bases: TGTGCCAGCAGCTTGAGCCCTGGCAATCAGCCCCAGCATTTT. It encodes CASSLSPGNQPQHF.

This clonotype was counted once. This chain joins TRBV6-6 and TRBJ2-5; 7 bases align to TRBD2. V was pared by 6 bases and J by 5 bases, with 6 bases of the junction left unmatched. Germline CDR1 MNHNY, CDR2 SVGAGI (reference sequence). The CDR3 has 13 amino acids. The DNA of the CDR3 is TGTGCCAGCAGCTGGGGGGGTGTGGAGACCCAGTACTTC. Translated, it gives CASSWGGVETQYF.

V usage is TRBV5-1 and J usage is TRBJ2-1; D gene uncertain. Trimming left V 0 bases short and J 5 bases short, with 6 bases between. This CDR3 contains 13 residues. In germline, CDR1 is SGHRS, CDR2 YFSETQ. The CDR3 reads CASSLEVNNEQFF. In DNA form, the CDR3 reads TGCGCCAGCAGCTTGGAAGTTAACAATGAGCAGTTCTTC.

This clonotype was recorded once. The chain couples TRBV12-3 or TRBV12-4 to TRBJ2-1; TRBD2 is a possible D gene (6 bases). CDR3 size: 13 residues. The germline V and J ends were trimmed by 6 bases and 9 bases, with 15 bases remaining between them. Here the CDR3 DNA reads TGTGCCAGCAGGAGACCCGGGGGTGCTGAGCAGTTCTTC. It specifies CASRRPGGAEQFF.

The rearrangement uses TRBV29-1 and TRBJ2-7; TRBD2 aligns across 7 bases. Trimming removed 2 bases from V and 2 bases from J; junction bases left unmatched: 3. The CDR3 is 13 residues long. Germline assignment: CDR1 SQVTM and CDR2 ANQGSEA. The CDR3 nucleotides read TGCAGCGTTGAACACGGGAGGCCCTACGAGCAGTACTTC. As protein: CSVEHGRPYEQYF.

V and J are TRBV27 and TRBJ1-6, with D possibly being TRBD1 (5 bases). There are 13 residues in the CDR3. Germline CDR1 reads MNHEY; CDR2 reads SMNVEV (reference sequence). Trimming took 4 bases from V and 8 from J, leaving 9 bases between them. Here the CDR3 DNA reads TGTGCCAGCAGTTCCAGGGTTTATTCACCCCTCCACTTT. It encodes CASSSRVYSPLHF.

This chain connects TRBV5-6 to TRBJ2-4, with TRBD1 matching 8 bases. Germline values: CDR1 SGHDT, CDR2 YYEEEE. The CDR3 has 14 residues. With V trimmed by 2 bases and J by 5 bases, 3 bases remained unmatched. CDR3 in amino acids: CASSFGTGQNIQYF. For the CDR3, the DNA is TGTGCCAGCAGCTTCGGGACAGGTCAAAACATTCAGTACTTC.

The rearrangement uses TRBV2 and TRBJ1-2; D call uncertain. CDR1 is SNHLY and CDR2 is FYNNEI in the germline V gene. The CDR3 extends over 12 amino acids. Trimming removed 10 bases from V and 2 bases from J, with 11 bases in between. The CDR3, as DNA: TGTGCCACCAGACCCGACAACTATGGCTACACCTTC. Its translation is CATRPDNYGYTF.

The rearrangement uses TRBV6-2 or TRBV6-3 and TRBJ2-5; tentatively, D is TRBD2 (7 bases). The CDR3 runs 13 residues. With 5 bases removed from V and 10 bases from J, the gap between germline ends came to 17 bases. The germline gives CDR1 MNHEY, CDR2 SVGEGT. Here the CDR3 DNA reads TGTGCCAGCAGTCCGAGGGGGGGCCGGGTCCAGTACTTC. Protein product: CASSPRGGRVQYF.

The chain recombines TRBV13 with TRBJ1-6, with D possibly matching TRBD1 (6 bases). The length of the CDR3 is 14 residues. Germline values: CDR1 PRHDT, CDR2 FYEKMQ (reference sequence). Trimming removed 1 base at V and 9 bases at J, with 10 bases between. The CDR3 sequence: CASSLAGAGSPLHF. Written as DNA, the CDR3 is TGTGCCAGCAGCTTAGCAGGGGCGGGTTCACCCCTCCACTTT.

The genes are TRBV7-3 and TRBJ1-6; D call uncertain. This CDR3 region has 15 residues. V lost 8 bases to trimming and J lost 1 base, with 12 bases between them. CDR1 and CDR2 from the germline V gene are SGHTA and FQGTGA. The chain's CDR3 is CASYSGFSYNSPLHF. CDR3 DNA: TGTGCCAGCTATTCGGGGTTTTCCTATAATTCACCCCTCCACTTT.

This chain links TRBV28 with TRBJ2-7; TRBD2 matches at 12 bases. Losses at the gene ends were 2 bases for V and 2 bases for J; bases not matched to a gene: 4. CDR1 is MDHEN and CDR2 is SYDVKM in the germline V gene. The CDR3 has 16 residues. The CDR3 reads CASSLSRTSGAYEQYF. CDR3 DNA: TGTGCCAGCAGTTTAAGCCGGACTAGCGGGGCCTACGAGCAGTACTTC.

This chain links TRBV9 with TRBJ1-2; TRBD1 agrees at 7 bases. CDR3 size: 16 residues. The V segment lost 0 bases and the J segment 3 bases; nucleotides outside the gene matches: 8. The germline V gene has CDR1 SGDLS and CDR2 YYNGEE. The CDR3 DNA is TGTGCCAGCAGCGTAGCTCGGGCAGGGGGAGACTATGGCTACACCTTC. This translates into CASSVARAGGDYGYTF.

The V and J genes are TRBV9 and TRBJ2-2, with D possibly being TRBD2 (6 bases). CDR1 is SGDLS, CDR2 YYNGEE, per germline. The CDR3 runs to 17 residues. V gave up 4 bases and J gave up 3 bases, with 19 bases separating them. The CDR3 DNA is TGTGCCAGCAGCCCCTCCCATAGCGGAGTAGACACCGGGGAGCTGTTTTTT. Translated, it gives CASSPSHSGVDTGELFF.

The chain recombines TRBV30 with TRBJ1-1; the D is unclear. Germline V gene sequence: CDR1 GTSNPN, CDR2 SVGIG (reference sequence). The CDR3 contains 13 residues. Trimming left V 0 bases short and J 7 bases short, with 12 bases between. The CDR3 nucleotides are TGTGCCTGGAGTGTGGTCAGGCCTGGTGAAGCTTTCTTT. This codes for CAWSVVRPGEAFF.

This clonotype was seen a handful of times. This chain links TRBV6-2 or TRBV6-3 with TRBJ1-5; D not resolved. The CDR3 consists of 13 residues. V lost 4 bases to trimming and J lost 1 base, with 5 bases between them. CDR1 is MNHEY and CDR2 is SVGEGT in the germline V gene. In DNA form, the CDR3 reads TGTGCCAGCAGTTTTAACAGCAATCAGCCCCAGCATTTT. Translated: CASSFNSNQPQHF.

V and J are TRBV5-1 and TRBJ1-2; D unresolved. There are 13 residues in the CDR3. V lost 0 bases and J lost 6, with 9 bases in between. The V gene's germline CDR1 is SGHRS and CDR2 YFSETQ. The CDR3 nucleotides read TGCGCCAGCAGCTTGGCCGTTCGGGATGGCTACACCTTC. Translated: CASSLAVRDGYTF.

The V and J genes are TRBV13 and TRBJ2-3; D is perhaps TRBD1 or TRBD2 (5 bases each). The CDR3 contains 15 residues. Looked up from germline, CDR1 is PRHDT and CDR2 is FYEKMQ (reference sequence). V shed 3 bases and J shed 0 bases, with 10 bases lying between them. CDR3: CASSLGVGSTDTQYF. CDR3 in DNA: TGTGCCAGCAGCTTGGGGGTTGGAAGCACAGATACGCAGTATTTT.

The chain combines TRBV6-5 with TRBJ2-4; 11 bases are shared with TRBD1. J was trimmed by 9 bases and V by 2 bases; bases with no gene match: 0. Germline-derived CDR1 and CDR2 are MNHEY and SVGAGI. The CDR3 totals 13 residues. The CDR3 DNA reads TGTGCCAGCAGTTACGGGACAGGGGGCATTCAGTACTTC. Protein product: CASSYGTGGIQYF.

The chain uses TRBV20-1 and TRBJ2-7; 10 bases agree with TRBD2. V shed 8 bases and J 1 base; nucleotides not matched to a gene: 14. The CDR3 extends over 16 amino acids. Germline values: CDR1 DFQATT, CDR2 SNEGSKA (reference sequence). This CDR3 reads CSPFEASGRFSYEQYF. CDR3 coding DNA: TGCAGTCCTTTTGAGGCTAGCGGGAGATTTTCCTACGAGCAGTACTTC.